The clone carrying this T cell receptor (beta chain) occurred once. Germline V gives CDR1 GTSNPN, CDR2 SVGIG (reference sequence). The V and J ends lost 0 bases and 1 base, in that order; junction bases with no gene match: 9. The length of the CDR3 is 16 residues. The method was immunoSEQ multiplex PCR; TCRdb's version includes in-frame clones alone and lacks a portion of them. Of roughly 63,000 clones listed, approximately 81% were seen once; the top ten hold 2.5% to 4%. As to time point: pretreatment peripheral blood. This sample is drawn from a study of PD-L1 blockade in urothelial cancer. The chain joins TRBV30 to TRBJ2-7; 7 positions agree with TRBD2. This TCR was sampled from a man aged 65 to 79 with urothelial cancer. Sequencing was performed on PBMCs, taken around atezolizumab (anti-PD-L1) treatment. The CDR3 sequence: CAWSVPTSWRSYEQYF. The CDR3 DNA follows: TGTGCCTGGAGTGTTCCGACTAGCTGGAGGTCCTACGAGCAGTACTTC.